This T cell receptor beta chain derives from a study of blood T cell repertoires in COVID-19. Study-wide context: T cells, B-cell-depleted T cells, or PBMCs provided the cDNA or gDNA that served as material.

How the authors handled the data: Amplifying reference gene primers gave estimates of nucleated cell counts. The method was immunoSEQ multiplex PCR; TCRdb's version includes in-frame clones alone and lacks a portion of them. The DNA gave D and trimming, while V, J and clone size come from that table. Among roughly 380,000 clones listed, about 85% were seen once. Trimming took 5 bases from V and 3 from J, leaving 9 bases between them. Germline lookup yields CDR1 MNHEY and CDR2 SMNVEV (reference sequence). The CDR3 runs to 13 residues. This sequence joins TRBV27 and TRBJ2-3; D not resolved. The receptor comes from a woman in her late teens or twenties with acute or convalescent COVID-19. The sequenced material came from peripheral blood. Here the CDR3 reads CASSPLWTDTQYF. In DNA, the CDR3 is TGTGCCAGCAGTCCCCTATGGACAGATACGCAGTATTTT.